Following are 3 T cell receptor beta chains from one sample sequenced in a study of OX40 agonist ivuxolimab in advanced cancers. Only in-frame clones appear in the TCRdb table, and some are missing; sequencing was by immunoSEQ multiplex PCR. The data hold about 60,000 clones, with roughly 80% observed a single time. Sequences were derived from CD4+ or CD8+ T cells sorted from blood, sampled in a trial of the OX40 agonist ivuxolimab. The origin of the receptors is an adult with an advanced solid tumor such as melanoma, head and neck, liver or kidney cancer.

For the CDR3, the DNA is TGTGCCAGCAGTTCCTTGGGGGGTCAGCCCCAGCATTTT. This gives the protein CASSSLGGQPQHF. The genes are TRBV27 and TRBJ1-5; maybe TRBD1 (5 bases). Germline V gene data show CDR1 as MNHEY and CDR2 as SMNVEV (reference sequence). With 4 bases removed from V and 6 bases from J, the gap between germline ends came to 10 bases. The CDR3 totals 13 residues.

CDR3 bases: TGTGCCAGCAGCTTAGTACAGGACTCCTACGAGCAGTACTTC. It codes for CASSLVQDSYEQYF. The rearrangement uses TRBV7-8 and TRBJ2-7; possible D gene TRBD1, 5 bases. This CDR3 has 14 residues. The V gene lost 1 base and the J gene lost 0 bases, with 7 bases spanning the gap. From germline, CDR1 is SGHVS and CDR2 FQNEAQ.

V is TRBV5-1 and J is TRBJ2-7; 7 positions agree with TRBD2. Germline CDR1 SGHRS, CDR2 YFSETQ. Unmatched junction bases numbered 14, after V lost 0 bases and J lost 5 bases. The CDR3 runs to 17 residues. This chain's CDR3 is CASSLDGGGARGDEQYF. Written as DNA, the CDR3 is TGCGCCAGCAGCTTGGACGGCGGAGGGGCTCGGGGGGACGAGCAGTACTTC.